This TCR beta chain was recovered during a study of T cells after yellow fever vaccination (dated by TCRdb to 2018 to 2020). Study-wide context: The SMART-Seq v4 Ultra Low Input RNA kit was used to prepare libraries from fractions with low cell numbers. To follow T-cell clones before and after both primary and booster YFV17D yellow fever vaccination, bulk TCR alpha and beta repertoires underwent longitudinal sequencing. Blood was drawn at multiple timepoints before and after primary and secondary immunization, with bulk PBMC replicates and cell subsets isolated. Two healthy male donors made up the cohort, one aged 18 to 30 years and the other aged 30 to 40 years.

The CDR3 goes from the cysteine to the phenylalanine over 15 residues. Solely the CDR3 DNA is kept, with 45 bases framed from the first base. V and J are trimmed by 4 bases and 1 base, and the gene matches miss 5 bases of the junction. Via the germline V gene, CDR1 is SGHAT and CDR2 FQNNGV. Data came from an Illumina NovaSeq 6000. Synthesis of TCR cDNA relied on 5'RACE template switching, a step that introduced a universal primer site along with unique molecular identifiers. cDNA synthesis was primed from both the TCR alpha and TCR beta constant segments. Library amplification involved two PCR steps, and the second step added sample barcodes and sequencing adapters. Sequencing of libraries was performed on Illumina HiSeq 2500 (2x100 bp) or NovaSeq (2x150 bp). In the paper's pipeline: Demultiplexing of reads and collapsing into UMI consensus sequences were performed with MIGEC, and V(D)J alignment was carried out with MiXCR. Vaccine-responding clonotypes were identified with edgeR using replicate PBMC samples, with FDR below 0.01 and a log2 fold change above 5 up to day 15 being required. Bulk clonotypes were assigned CD4 or CD8 identity according to which sequenced CD4 or CD8 repertoire held them at higher abundance. TCRdb reanalyzed the raw reads on its own, using fastp at Q25 for trimming and MiXCR for clone calling, and kept in-frame beta chains. Identical CDR3 protein sequences are pooled into one entry, listed with their most common genes and DNA. These V and J calls rely on TCRdb rather than the paper's analysis. The sample contains about 430,000 distinct CDR3 sequences, under 20% of them found a single time. The ten largest clones represent roughly a sixth of the sample.

Interpreted using the paper, the treatment or condition label stands for: live attenuated yellow fever vaccine strain. Two biological replicates of bulk PBMCs were collected at each blood-draw timepoint. PBMCs were isolated from peripheral blood using a standard Ficoll-Paque protocol. RNA was extracted with TriZol from bulk PBMCs, CD4 and CD8 fractions, and dextramer-positive and dextramer-negative fractions. General findings and caveats noted by the study authors: Because the study included only a couple of donors, the extent to which the findings can be generalized is limited. Most clones expanded after primary vaccination (approximately 97% of CD4 and roughly 90% of CD8) were re-detected after the booster, suggesting that broad memory maintenance occurred. The secondary T-cell response was weaker than the primary response but faster, peaking on day 5 instead of day 15. A small fraction of clonotypes showed up in both the CD4 and CD8 compartments, probably as a result of convergent recombination. Computational filtering was required because FACS-sorted repertoires could contain abundant contaminating clonotypes from the bulk population.

To note about this clonotype: Its specific antigen is unknown. No base-level quality is on record; no much larger clone is a single base apart.

The receptor comes from a young man who received the YFV17D yellow fever vaccine. Specimen: PBMCs, collected before the yellow fever booster vaccination. The chain employs TRBV11-2 and TRBJ1-1; 8 nucleotides in the junction match TRBD1. The CDR3 protein: CASSSGQGGNTEAFF. The nucleotide sequence reads TGTGCCAGCAGCTCCGGACAGGGAGGGAACACTGAAGCTTTCTTT. Extended through the reference TRBV11-2 and TRBJ1-1 proteins, this CDR3 yields the full variable domain: EAGVAQSPRYKIIEKRQSVAFWCNPISGHATLYWYQQILGQGPKLLIQFQNNGVVDDSQLPKDRFSAERLKGVDSTLKIQPAKLEDSAVYLCASSSGQGGNTEAFFGQGTRLTVV.